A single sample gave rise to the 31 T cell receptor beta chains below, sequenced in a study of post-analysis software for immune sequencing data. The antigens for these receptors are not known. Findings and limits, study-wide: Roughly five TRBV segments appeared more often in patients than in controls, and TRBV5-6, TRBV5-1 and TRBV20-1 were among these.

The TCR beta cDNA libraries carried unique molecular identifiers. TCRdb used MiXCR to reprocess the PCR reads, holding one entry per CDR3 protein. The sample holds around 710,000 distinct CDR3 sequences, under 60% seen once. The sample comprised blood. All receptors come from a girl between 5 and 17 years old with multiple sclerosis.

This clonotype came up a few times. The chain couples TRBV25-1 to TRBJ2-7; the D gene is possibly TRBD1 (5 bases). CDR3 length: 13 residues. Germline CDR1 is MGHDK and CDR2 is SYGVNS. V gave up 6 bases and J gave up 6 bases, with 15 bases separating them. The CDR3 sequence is CASRDGARSEQYF. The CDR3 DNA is TGTGCCAGCAGGGATGGGGCGCGGAGCGAGCAGTACTTC.

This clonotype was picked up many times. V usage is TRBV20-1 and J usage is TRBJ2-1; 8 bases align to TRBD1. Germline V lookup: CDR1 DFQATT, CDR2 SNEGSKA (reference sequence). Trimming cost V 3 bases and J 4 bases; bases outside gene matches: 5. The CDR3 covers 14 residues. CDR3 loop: CSARGQVDYNEQFF. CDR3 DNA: TGCAGTGCTAGGGGACAGGTTGATTACAATGAGCAGTTCTTC.

In DNA, the CDR3 is TGTGCCAGCAGCCATCCGGGACAGGGGGCACACTCTGGGGCCAACGTCCTGACTTTC. Its translation: CASSHPGQGAHSGANVLTF. This chain links TRBV4-2 with TRBJ2-6; 12 nucleotides match TRBD1. The germline V gene encodes CDR1 LGHNA and CDR2 YNFKEQ. The CDR3 extends over 19 amino acids. Germline trimming cut 3 bases from V and 0 bases from J; bases unmatched to any gene: 6.

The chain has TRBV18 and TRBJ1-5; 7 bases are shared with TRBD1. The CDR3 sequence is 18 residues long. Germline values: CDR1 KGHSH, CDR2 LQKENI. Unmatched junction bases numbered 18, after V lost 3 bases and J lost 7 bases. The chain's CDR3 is CASSPFGPTGIMVQPQHF. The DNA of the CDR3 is TGTGCCAGCTCACCTTTTGGGCCGACAGGGATTATGGTGCAGCCCCAGCATTTT.

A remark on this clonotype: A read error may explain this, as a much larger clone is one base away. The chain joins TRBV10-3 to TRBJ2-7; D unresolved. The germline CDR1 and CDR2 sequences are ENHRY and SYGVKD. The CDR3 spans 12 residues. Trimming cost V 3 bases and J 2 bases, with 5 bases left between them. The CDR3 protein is CAISERTYEQYF. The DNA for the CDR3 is TGTGCCATCAGTGAAAGGACCTACGAGCAGTACTTC.

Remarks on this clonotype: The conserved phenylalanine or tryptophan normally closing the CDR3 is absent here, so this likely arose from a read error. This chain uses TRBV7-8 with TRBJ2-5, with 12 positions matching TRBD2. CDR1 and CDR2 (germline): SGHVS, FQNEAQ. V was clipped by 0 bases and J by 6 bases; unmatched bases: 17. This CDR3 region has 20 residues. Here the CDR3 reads CASSLAKGSSGRGWAKTQYL. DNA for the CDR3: TGTGCCAGCAGCTTAGCGAAAGGGTCTAGCGGGAGGGGATGGGCGAAGACCCAGTACCTC.

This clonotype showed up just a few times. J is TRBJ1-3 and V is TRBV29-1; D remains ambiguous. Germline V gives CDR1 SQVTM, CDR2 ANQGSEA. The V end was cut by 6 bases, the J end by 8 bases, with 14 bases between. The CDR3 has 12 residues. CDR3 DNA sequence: TGCAGCGTAGGCCTCGCTGCGGACACCATATATTTT. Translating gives CSVGLAADTIYF.

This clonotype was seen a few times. The CDR3 coding sequence is TGTGCCATCAAGGGGGACAGCCATGAAAAACTGTTTTTT. Translation: CAIKGDSHEKLFF. The V gene is TRBV10-3, the J gene TRBJ1-4; 7 bases are shared with TRBD1. Germline CDR1 and CDR2: ENHRY and SYGVKD. The CDR3 covers 13 residues. Germline trimming cut 7 bases from V and 6 bases from J; bases unmatched to any gene: 5.

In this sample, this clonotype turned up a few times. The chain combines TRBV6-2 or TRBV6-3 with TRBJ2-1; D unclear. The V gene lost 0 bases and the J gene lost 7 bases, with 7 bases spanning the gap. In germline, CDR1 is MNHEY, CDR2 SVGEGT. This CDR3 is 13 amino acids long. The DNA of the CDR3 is TGTGCCAGCAGTTACTCTGGCTCGAATGAGCAGTTCTTC. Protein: CASSYSGSNEQFF.

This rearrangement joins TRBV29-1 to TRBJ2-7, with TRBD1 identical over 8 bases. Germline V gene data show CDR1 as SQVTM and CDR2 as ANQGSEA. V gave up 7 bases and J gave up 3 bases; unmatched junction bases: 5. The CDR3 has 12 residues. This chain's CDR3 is CSARQGNYEQYF. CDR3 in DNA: TGCAGCGCCCGACAGGGGAACTACGAGCAGTACTTC.

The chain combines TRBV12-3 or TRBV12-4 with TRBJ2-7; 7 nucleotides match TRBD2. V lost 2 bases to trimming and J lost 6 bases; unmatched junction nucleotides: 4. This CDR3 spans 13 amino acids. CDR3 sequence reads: CASSLSSSGEQYF. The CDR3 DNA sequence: TGTGCCAGCAGTTTATCGTCTAGCGGCGAGCAGTACTTC.

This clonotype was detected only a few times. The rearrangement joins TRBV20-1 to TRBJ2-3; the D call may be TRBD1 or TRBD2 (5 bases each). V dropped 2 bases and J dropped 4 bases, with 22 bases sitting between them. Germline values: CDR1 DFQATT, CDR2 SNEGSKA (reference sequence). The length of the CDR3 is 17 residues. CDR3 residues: CSARHTRGPSRADTQYF. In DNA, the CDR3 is TGCAGTGCTAGACATACCCGGGGCCCTTCCCGGGCAGATACGCAGTATTTT.

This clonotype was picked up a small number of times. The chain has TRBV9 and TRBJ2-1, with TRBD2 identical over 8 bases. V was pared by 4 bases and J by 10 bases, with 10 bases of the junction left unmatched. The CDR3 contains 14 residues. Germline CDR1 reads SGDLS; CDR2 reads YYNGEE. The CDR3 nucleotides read TGTGCCAGCAGCACGGGGGGGGGACCGGAGGAGCAGTTCTTC. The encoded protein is CASSTGGGPEEQFF.

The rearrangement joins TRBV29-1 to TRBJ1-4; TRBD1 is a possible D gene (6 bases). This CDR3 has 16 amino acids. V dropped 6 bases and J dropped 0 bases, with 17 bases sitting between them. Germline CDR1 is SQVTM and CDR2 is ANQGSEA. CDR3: CSVATGLLATNEKLFF. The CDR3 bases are TGCAGCGTCGCGACAGGCCTCCTTGCAACTAATGAAAAACTGTTTTTT.

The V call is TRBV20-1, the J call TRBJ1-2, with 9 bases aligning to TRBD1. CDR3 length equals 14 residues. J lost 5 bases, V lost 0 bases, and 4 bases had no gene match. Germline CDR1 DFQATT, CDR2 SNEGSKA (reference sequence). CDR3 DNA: TGCAGTGCTAGAGACCCTGACAGGGGGTATGGCTACACCTTC. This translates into CSARDPDRGYGYTF.

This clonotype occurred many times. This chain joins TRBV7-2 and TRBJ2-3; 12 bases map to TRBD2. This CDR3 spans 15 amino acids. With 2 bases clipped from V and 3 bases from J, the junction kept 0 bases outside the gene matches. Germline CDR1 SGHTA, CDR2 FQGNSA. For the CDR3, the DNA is TGTGCCAGCAGCTTACTAGCGGGAGGGACAGATACGCAGTATTTT. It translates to CASSLLAGGTDTQYF. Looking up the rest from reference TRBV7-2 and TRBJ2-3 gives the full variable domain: GAGVSQSPSNKVTEKGKDVELRCDPISGHTALYWYRQSLGQGLEFLIYFQGNSAPDKSGLPSDRFSAERTGGSVSTLTIQRTQQEDSAVYLCASSLLAGGTDTQYFGPGTRLTVL.

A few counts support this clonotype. In nucleotides, the CDR3 is TGCAGCGTTGAAGAACCGGGACAGGGGACCAAAAACATTCAGTACTTC. Protein product: CSVEEPGQGTKNIQYF. This chain joins TRBV29-1 and TRBJ2-4; 10 positions agree with TRBD1. CDR3 length: 16 amino acids. Trimming took 0 bases from V and 2 from J; bases not matched to a gene: 4. The germline CDR1 and CDR2 sequences are SQVTM and ANQGSEA.

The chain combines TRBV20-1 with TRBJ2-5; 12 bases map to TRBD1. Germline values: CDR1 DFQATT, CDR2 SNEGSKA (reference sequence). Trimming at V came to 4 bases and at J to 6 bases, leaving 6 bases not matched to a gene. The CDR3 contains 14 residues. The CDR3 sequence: CSAKGQGAVKTQYF. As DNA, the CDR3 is TGCAGTGCTAAGGGACAGGGGGCTGTAAAGACCCAGTACTTC.

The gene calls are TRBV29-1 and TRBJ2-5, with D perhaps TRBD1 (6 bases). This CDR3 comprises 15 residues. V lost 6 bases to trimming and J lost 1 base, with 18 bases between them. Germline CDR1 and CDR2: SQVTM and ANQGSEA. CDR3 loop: CSVGPQGRVQETQYF. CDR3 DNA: TGCAGCGTGGGGCCCCAGGGGCGAGTCCAAGAGACCCAGTACTTC.

DNA for the CDR3: TGTGCCACCAGCAGTCGACCCCAATGGAACAATGAGCAGTTCTTC. Translated: CATSSRPQWNNEQFF. The gene calls are TRBV15 and TRBJ2-1; D unresolved. The CDR3 is 15 residues long. V was trimmed by 3 bases and J by 5 bases, leaving 14 bases between them. Germline V CDR1 and CDR2: LNHNV, YYDKDF (reference sequence).

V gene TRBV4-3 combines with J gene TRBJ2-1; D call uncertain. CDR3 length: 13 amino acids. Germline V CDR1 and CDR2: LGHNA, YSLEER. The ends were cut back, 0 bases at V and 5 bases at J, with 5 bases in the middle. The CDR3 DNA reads TGCGCCAGCAGCCAAGATTACCACAATGAGCAGTTCTTC. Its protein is CASSQDYHNEQFF.

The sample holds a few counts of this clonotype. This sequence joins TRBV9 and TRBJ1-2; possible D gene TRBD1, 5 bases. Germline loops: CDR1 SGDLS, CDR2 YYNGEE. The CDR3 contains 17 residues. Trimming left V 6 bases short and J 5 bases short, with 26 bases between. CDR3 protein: CASTRSDQPDSTYGYTF. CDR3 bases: TGTGCCAGCACACGATCGGACCAACCCGACAGCACGTATGGCTACACCTTC.

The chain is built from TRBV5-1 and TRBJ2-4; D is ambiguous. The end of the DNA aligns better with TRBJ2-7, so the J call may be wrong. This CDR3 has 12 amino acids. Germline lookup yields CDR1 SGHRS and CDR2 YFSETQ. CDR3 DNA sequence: TGCGCCAGCAGGGAAAGCGACTACGAGCAGTACTTC. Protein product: CASRESDYEQYF.

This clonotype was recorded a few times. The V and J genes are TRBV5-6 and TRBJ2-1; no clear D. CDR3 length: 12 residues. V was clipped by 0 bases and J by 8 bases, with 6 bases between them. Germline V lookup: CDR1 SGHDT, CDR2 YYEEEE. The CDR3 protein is CASSLGLYEQFF. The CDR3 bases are TGTGCCAGCAGCTTGGGGTTGTATGAGCAGTTCTTC.

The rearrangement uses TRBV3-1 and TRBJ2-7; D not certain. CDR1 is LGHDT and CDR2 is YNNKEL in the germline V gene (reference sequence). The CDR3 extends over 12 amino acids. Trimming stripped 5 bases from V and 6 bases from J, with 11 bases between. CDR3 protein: CASSVGPREQYF. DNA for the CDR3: TGTGCCAGCAGCGTGGGCCCCCGCGAGCAGTACTTC.

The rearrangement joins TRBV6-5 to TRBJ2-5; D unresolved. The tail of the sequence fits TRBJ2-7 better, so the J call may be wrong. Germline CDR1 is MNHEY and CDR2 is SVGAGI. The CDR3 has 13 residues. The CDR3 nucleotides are TGTGCCAGCAGTTACGGTTTGGGTTACGAGCAGTACTTC. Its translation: CASSYGLGYEQYF.

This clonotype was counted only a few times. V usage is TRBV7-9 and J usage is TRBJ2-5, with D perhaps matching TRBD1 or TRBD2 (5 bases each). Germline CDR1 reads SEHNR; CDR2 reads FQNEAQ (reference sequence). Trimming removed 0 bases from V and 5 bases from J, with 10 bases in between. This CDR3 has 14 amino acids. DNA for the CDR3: TGTGCCAGCAGCTTAGCGGGGGATCGGGAGACCCAGTACTTC. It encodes CASSLAGDRETQYF. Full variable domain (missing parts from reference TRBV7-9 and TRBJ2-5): DTGVSQNPRHKITKRGQNVTFRCDPISEHNRLYWYRQTLGQGPEFLTYFQNEAQLEKSRLLSDRFSAERPKGSFSTLEIQRTEQGDSAMYLCASSLAGDRETQYFGPGTRLLVL.

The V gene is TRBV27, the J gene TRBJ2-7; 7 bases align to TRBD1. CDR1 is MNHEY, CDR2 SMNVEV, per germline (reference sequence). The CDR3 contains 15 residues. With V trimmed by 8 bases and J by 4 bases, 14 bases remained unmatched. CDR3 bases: TGTGCCAGCTCATTGACCCCCGGGACAGAGTACGAGCAGTACTTC. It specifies CASSLTPGTEYEQYF.

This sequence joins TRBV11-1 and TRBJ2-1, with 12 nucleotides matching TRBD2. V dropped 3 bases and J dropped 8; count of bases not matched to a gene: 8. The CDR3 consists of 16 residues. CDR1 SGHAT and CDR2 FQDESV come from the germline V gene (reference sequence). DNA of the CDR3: TGTGCCAGCAGCTTGCTAGGACTAGCGGGATCCCATGAGCAGTTCTTC. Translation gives CASSLLGLAGSHEQFF.

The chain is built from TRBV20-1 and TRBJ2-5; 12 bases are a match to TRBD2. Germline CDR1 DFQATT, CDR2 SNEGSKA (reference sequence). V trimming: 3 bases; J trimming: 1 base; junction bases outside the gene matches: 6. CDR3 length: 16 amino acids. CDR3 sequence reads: CSASRLAGGFQETQYF. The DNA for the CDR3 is TGCAGTGCTAGCCGGCTAGCGGGAGGGTTCCAAGAGACCCAGTACTTC.

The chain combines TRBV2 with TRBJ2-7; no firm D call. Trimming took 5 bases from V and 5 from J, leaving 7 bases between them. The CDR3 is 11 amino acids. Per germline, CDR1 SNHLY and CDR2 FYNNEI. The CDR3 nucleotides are TGTGCCAGCAGTACTTGGGACGAGCAGTACTTC. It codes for CASSTWDEQYF.